The next 13 T cell receptor beta chains were all read from a single sample in a study of T cells in tuberculosis. Profiled with immunoSEQ multiplex PCR; TCRdb holds only in-frame clones, not every one. Here the sample spans fewer than 40,000 clones, more than 85% being singletons. Time point denoted: new active TB diagnosis, blood taken before or within 7 days of starting treatment. The specimen comprised PBMCs, sampled at tuberculosis diagnosis. Every receptor here comes from an adult with tuberculosis.

V usage is TRBV27 and J usage is TRBJ2-3; a weak D match, TRBD1 (6 bases). V was clipped by 11 bases and J by 13 bases, with 25 bases between them. This CDR3 has 13 residues. CDR1 and CDR2 (germline): MNHEY, SMNVEV (reference sequence). The chain's CDR3 is CASAPPGQFFKYF. The CDR3 DNA follows: TGTGCCTCAGCCCCCCCGGGACAATTCTTTAAGTATTTT.

This sequence joins TRBV4-1 and TRBJ2-7, with D unclear. CDR3 size: 13 residues. CDR1 and CDR2 from the germline V gene are MGHRA and YSYEKL. V was trimmed by 0 bases and J by 7 bases, leaving 10 bases between them. For the CDR3, the DNA is TGCGCCAGCAGCCAAGATCGGTCGCGGGAGCAGTACTTC. Protein product: CASSQDRSREQYF.

By sample share, this clone is medium-sized. The V and J genes are TRBV7-6 and TRBJ2-7, with TRBD2 matching over 9 bases. The CDR3 is 17 amino acids. V lost 1 base and J lost 6; bases outside the gene matches: 13. From germline, CDR1 is SGHVS and CDR2 FNYEAQ. Here the CDR3 reads CASSLDLDQRGESEQYF. CDR3 sequence (DNA): TGTGCCAGCAGCTTAGATCTTGACCAGCGGGGGGAGAGCGAGCAGTACTTC.

The rearrangement joins TRBV6-6 to TRBJ2-1, with TRBD1 matching 10 bases. CDR1 is MNHNY, CDR2 SVGAGI, per germline (reference sequence). There are 14 residues in the CDR3. Germline trimming cut 7 bases from V and 6 bases from J; bases unmatched to any gene: 6. Here the CDR3 reads CASTGRDRGNEQFF. For the CDR3, the DNA is TGTGCCAGCACCGGACGGGACAGGGGCAATGAGCAGTTCTTC.

Within the sample, this clone is medium-sized. J is TRBJ1-4 and V is TRBV5-1; TRBD1 matches 7 bases. This CDR3 region has 17 residues. CDR1 is SGHRS, CDR2 YFSETQ, per germline. V dropped 0 bases and J dropped 3; count of bases not matched to a gene: 8. The DNA for the CDR3 is TGCGCCAGCAGCTTGGGACAGGGTGAAGGGGCTAATGAAAAACTGTTTTTT. Protein sequence: CASSLGQGEGANEKLFF.

V usage is TRBV2 and J usage is TRBJ1-2, with D perhaps matching TRBD1 (6 bases). The CDR3 loop spans 12 amino acids. Germline CDR1 and CDR2: SNHLY and FYNNEI. The chain's CDR3 is CAVQGFGYGYTF. For the CDR3, the DNA is TGTGCAGTTCAGGGGTTCGGCTATGGCTACACCTTC. The full variable domain, its missing parts supplied by reference TRBV2 and TRBJ1-2, is EPEVTQTPSHQVTQMGQEVILRCVPISNHLYFYWYRQILGQKVEFLVSFYNNEISEKSEIFDDQFSVERPDGSNFTLKIRSTKLEDSAMYFCAVQGFGYGYTFGSGTRLTVV.

The CDR3 DNA sequence: TGTGCCAGCAGCACCACAGGGGTTACGCAGTATTTT. Its protein product is CASSTTGVTQYF. The genes are TRBV5-6 and TRBJ2-3; 7 nucleotides match TRBD1. The junction had 4 bases not matched to a gene; V was cut back by 4 bases and J by 8 bases. The germline V gene encodes CDR1 SGHDT and CDR2 YYEEEE. This CDR3 has 12 residues.

In this sample, this clone turned up once. The rearrangement uses TRBV5-8 and TRBJ1-1; a weak D match, TRBD1 (5 bases). This CDR3 has 14 residues. V dropped 4 bases and J dropped 10 bases, with 20 bases sitting between them. Germline assignment: CDR1 SGHTS and CDR2 YDEGEE. CDR3 sequence (DNA): TGTGCCAGCAGCGCGTGGACAACCATAAAGGGAGCTTTCTTT. Its protein is CASSAWTTIKGAFF.

The rearrangement joins TRBV30 to TRBJ2-1; TRBD1 matches at 7 bases. The trim removed 2 bases at V and 4 bases at J, leaving 8 bases unmatched. This CDR3 has 15 amino acids. Germline lookup yields CDR1 GTSNPN and CDR2 SVGIG (reference sequence). The CDR3: CAWSPRQGKYNEQFF. Here the CDR3 DNA reads TGTGCCTGGAGTCCTCGACAGGGAAAATACAATGAGCAGTTCTTC.

The genes are TRBV29-1 and TRBJ2-3, with TRBD2 matching 9 bases. V was pared by 6 bases and J by 1 base, with 2 bases of the junction left unmatched. CDR3 length: 13 amino acids. Germline V gene sequence: CDR1 SQVTM, CDR2 ANQGSEA. The CDR3 is CSVLAGGTDTQYF. CDR3 coding DNA: TGCAGCGTGTTAGCGGGAGGCACAGATACGCAGTATTTT.

This clone was recorded only once. The chain couples TRBV6-6 to TRBJ2-3, with unresolved D. This CDR3 contains 13 residues. Germline loops: CDR1 MNHNY, CDR2 SVGAGI (reference sequence). The V end lost 6 bases, the J end lost 0 bases, and 7 bases lay between the germline ends. CDR3 sequence: CASRLPSTDTQYF. In DNA form, the CDR3 reads TGTGCCAGCAGACTCCCTAGCACAGATACGCAGTATTTT.

The chain combines TRBV11-2 with TRBJ2-1; tentatively, D is TRBD2 (6 bases). The CDR3 sequence is 14 residues long. Between the trimmed V and J ends, which lost 1 base and 9 bases, there was a span of 13 bases. The germline V gene has CDR1 SGHAT and CDR2 FQNNGV. For the CDR3, the DNA is TGTGCCAGCAGCTTAGGGGACTCCCGGTCTGAGCAGTTCTTC. As protein: CASSLGDSRSEQFF. The variable domain in full, with the rest retrieved from reference TRBV11-2 and TRBJ2-1, is EAGVAQSPRYKIIEKRQSVAFWCNPISGHATLYWYQQILGQGPKLLIQFQNNGVVDDSQLPKDRFSAERLKGVDSTLKIQPAKLEDSAVYLCASSLGDSRSEQFFGPGTRLTVL.

This clone was found a few times. This chain links TRBV9 with TRBJ1-2; possibly TRBD1 for D (5 bases). The CDR3 runs to 16 residues. Trimming left V 0 bases short and J 3 bases short, with 15 bases between. In germline, CDR1 is SGDLS, CDR2 YYNGEE. The CDR3 sequence: CASSVAVSGGYYGYTF. The DNA of the CDR3 is TGTGCCAGCAGCGTAGCGGTGTCCGGGGGGTACTATGGCTACACCTTC.